This T cell receptor (beta chain) is drawn from a study of preoperative IRX-2 immunotherapy in early breast cancer. The method was immunoSEQ multiplex PCR; TCRdb's version includes in-frame clones alone and lacks a portion of them. Here the sample spans approximately 100,000 clones, just over 85% being singletons. This CDR3 region has 16 residues. The germline gives CDR1 SGHDN, CDR2 FVKESK. Trimming left V 0 bases short and J 5 bases short, with 14 bases between. As for treatment: preoperative locoregional IRX-2 cytokine immunotherapy. Patients received preoperative, locoregional IRX-2 cytokine immunotherapy in a phase Ib study.

This clonotype originated in a human donor with breast cancer. The chain has TRBV14 and TRBJ2-1; weak D call: TRBD2 (6 bases). Sequencing was performed on tumor tissue, taken after IRX-2 immunotherapy. CDR3 protein: CASSQDIRDSNNEQFF. CDR3 DNA sequence: TGTGCCAGCAGCCAAGATATTCGGGACTCAAACAATGAGCAGTTCTTC. The variable domain in full, completed from reference TRBV14 and TRBJ2-1, reads EAGVTQFPSHSVIEKGQTVTLRCDPISGHDNLYWYRRVMGKEIKFLLHFVKESKQDESGMPNNRFLAERTGGTYSTLKVQPAELEDSGVYFCASSQDIRDSNNEQFFGPGTRLTVL.